Below are 19 T cell receptor beta chains sequenced from a single sample in a study of beta chain features in type 1 diabetes. Points from the study as a whole: There was a moderate but significant shortening of TCRB CDR3s in all four CD4+ subsets of Type 1 diabetes patients.

Sequenced material consisted of expressed TCRB transcripts (all of the isolated RNA was reverse transcribed). Clones were sequenced by immunoSEQ multiplex PCR, and TCRdb holds only the in-frame ones, with some missing. The data contain approximately 600,000 clones, approximately 13% of them singletons. Antigen specificity for these receptors is unknown. Sequenced: naive CD4+ T cells from blood. These TCRs come from a man younger than 40 with type 1 diabetes.

The gene calls are TRBV7-9 and TRBJ1-6; D possibly corresponds to TRBD1 (5 bases). The germline V gene encodes CDR1 SEHNR and CDR2 FQNEAQ (reference sequence). The V end was cut by 10 bases, the J end by 7 bases, with 14 bases between. The CDR3 has 13 amino acids. The CDR3 reads CATREGLNSPLHF. CDR3 sequence (DNA): TGTGCCACCAGGGAGGGATTAAATTCACCCCTCCACTTT.

There are a few counts of this clone. Its ends do not fully match the called genes, so a read error is possible. The rearrangement uses TRBV18 and TRBJ2-6, with TRBD1 identical over 7 bases. The V gene's germline CDR1 is KGHSH and CDR2 LQKENI. This CDR3 region has 16 residues. The DNA for the CDR3 is TGTGCCAGCGCACCGGGACAGAGCTCTGGGGCCAACGTCCTGACTTTC. It translates to CASAPGQSSGANVLTF.

J is TRBJ1-4 and V is TRBV7-9; possibly TRBD1 for D (5 bases). Trimming cost V 4 bases and J 2 bases, with 8 bases left between them. Germline values: CDR1 SEHNR, CDR2 FQNEAQ (reference sequence). There are 14 residues in the CDR3. For the CDR3, the DNA is TGTGCCAGCAGCTCGCGGGGGACTAATGAAAAACTGTTTTTT. It translates to CASSSRGTNEKLFF.

The chain employs TRBV11-3 and TRBJ1-1, with D possibly being TRBD1 (6 bases). The CDR3 sequence is 15 residues long. In germline, CDR1 is SGHNT, CDR2 YENEEA. V was clipped by 8 bases and J by 6 bases, with 22 bases between them. DNA for the CDR3: TGTGCCAGCCTCGAACGACCGGGACAAGGCTCTGAAGCTTTCTTT. It translates to CASLERPGQGSEAFF. The whole variable domain, filled in from reference TRBV11-3 and TRBJ1-1, reads EAGVVQSPRYKIIEKKQPVAFWCNPISGHNTLYWYLQNLGQGPELLIRYENEEAVDDSQLPKDRFSAERLKGVDSTLKIQPAELGDSAVYLCASLERPGQGSEAFFGQGTRLTVV.

There are a few counts of this clone. The V call is TRBV18, the J call TRBJ2-5; no clear D gene. The germline CDR1 and CDR2 sequences are KGHSH and LQKENI. CDR3 length equals 14 residues. V lost 2 bases, J lost 2 bases, and 9 bases lay in between. The CDR3 region is CASSPALIQETQYF. The CDR3 nucleotides read TGTGCCAGCTCACCAGCCCTTATACAAGAGACCCAGTACTTC.

The V call is TRBV7-9, the J call TRBJ1-1; the match to TRBD1 covers 8 bases. The CDR3 totals 16 residues. CDR1 is SEHNR and CDR2 is FQNEAQ in the germline V gene (reference sequence). V shed 5 bases, J shed 1 base, and the junction held 9 bases outside the gene matches. CDR3 in amino acids: CASSIGQGISNTEAFF. The CDR3 DNA is TGTGCCAGCAGCATCGGACAGGGAATTTCGAACACTGAAGCTTTCTTT. The entire variable domain, with the rest obtained from reference TRBV7-9 and TRBJ1-1, is as follows: DTGVSQNPRHKITKRGQNVTFRCDPISEHNRLYWYRQTLGQGPEFLTYFQNEAQLEKSRLLSDRFSAERPKGSFSTLEIQRTEQGDSAMYLCASSIGQGISNTEAFFGQGTRLTVV.

This chain connects TRBV27 to TRBJ1-6; 9 nucleotides align to TRBD1. The CDR3 extends over 15 amino acids. Per the germline V gene, CDR1 is MNHEY and CDR2 is SMNVEV (reference sequence). The V and J ends lost 1 base and 7 bases, in that order; junction bases with no gene match: 2. CDR3 sequence: CASSLWTGANSPLHF. The CDR3 bases are TGTGCCAGCAGTTTATGGACAGGGGCCAATTCACCCCTCCACTTT.

The chain has TRBV6-5 and TRBJ1-6; 10 bases align to TRBD1. Germline V gene data show CDR1 as MNHEY and CDR2 as SVGAGI. This CDR3 comprises 14 residues. Losses at the gene ends were 6 bases for V and 9 bases for J; bases not matched to a gene: 5. The CDR3 reads CASRGTGVSSPLHF. The CDR3 DNA sequence: TGTGCCAGCAGAGGGACAGGGGTTAGTTCACCCCTCCACTTT.

This clone was detected a few times. V gene TRBV7-2 combines with J gene TRBJ2-1, with TRBD1 identical over 8 bases. Looked up from germline, CDR1 is SGHTA and CDR2 is FQGNSA. The CDR3 runs to 16 residues. The V gene end was trimmed by 6 bases and the J gene end by 1 base; junction bases not matched to a gene: 8. CDR3 DNA: TGTGCCAGCAGACCGGCAGGGGGCCGGTCCTACAATGAGCAGTTCTTC. This gives the protein CASRPAGGRSYNEQFF.

The chain combines TRBV7-8 with TRBJ1-6; D remains unclear. CDR3 length equals 16 residues. Germline values: CDR1 SGHVS, CDR2 FQNEAQ. V lost 0 bases, J lost 0 bases, and 6 bases lay in between. CDR3 amino acids: CASSLAADSYNSPLHF. The CDR3 DNA reads TGTGCCAGCAGCTTAGCTGCGGACTCCTATAATTCACCCCTCCACTTT. The full variable domain, its missing parts supplied by reference TRBV7-8 and TRBJ1-6, is GAGVSQSPRYKVAKRGQDVALRCDPISGHVSLFWYQQALGQGPEFLTYFQNEAQLDKSGLPSDRFFAERPEGSVSTLKIQRTQQEDSAVYLCASSLAADSYNSPLHFGNGTRLTVT.

The V gene is TRBV30, the J gene TRBJ2-7, with 7 bases matching TRBD1. CDR3 length equals 12 residues. V trimming: 3 bases; J trimming: 10 bases; junction bases outside the gene matches: 9. From germline, CDR1 is GTSNPN and CDR2 SVGIG (reference sequence). In nucleotides, the CDR3 is TGTGCCTGGAGGATAACCGGGACAGCACAGTACTTC. Residues: CAWRITGTAQYF.

The gene calls are TRBV7-9 and TRBJ2-7, with 9 positions matching TRBD1. The CDR3 consists of 14 residues. Per the germline V gene, CDR1 is SEHNR and CDR2 is FQNEAQ (reference sequence). V shed 7 bases and J 2 bases; nucleotides not matched to a gene: 6. Here the CDR3 DNA reads TGTGCCAGCATCGGACAGGGGTATACCTACGAGCAGTACTTC. This translates into CASIGQGYTYEQYF. Filled out from reference TRBV7-9 and TRBJ2-7, the complete variable domain reads DTGVSQNPRHKITKRGQNVTFRCDPISEHNRLYWYRQTLGQGPEFLTYFQNEAQLEKSRLLSDRFSAERPKGSFSTLEIQRTEQGDSAMYLCASIGQGYTYEQYFGPGTRLTVT.

The rearrangement links TRBV7-2 to TRBJ2-6; either TRBD1 or TRBD2 may fit D (6 bases each). CDR3 length equals 16 residues. Trimming removed 4 bases at V and 0 bases at J, with 10 bases between. Germline CDR1 reads SGHTA; CDR2 reads FQGNSA. In DNA form, the CDR3 reads TGTGCCAGCAGCTGGCGGGGACACTCTGGGGCCAACGTCCTGACTTTC. Amino acids: CASSWRGHSGANVLTF. The whole variable domain, filled in from reference TRBV7-2 and TRBJ2-6, reads GAGVSQSPSNKVTEKGKDVELRCDPISGHTALYWYRQSLGQGLEFLIYFQGNSAPDKSGLPSDRFSAERTGGSVSTLTIQRTQQEDSAVYLCASSWRGHSGANVLTFGAGSRLTVL.

This clone has only a few counts. CDR3 nucleotides: TGTGCCAGCAGTTACCCCGGGCTAGGGTTAGACGAGCAGTACTTC. It codes for CASSYPGLGLDEQYF. This chain connects TRBV6-6 to TRBJ2-7, with D unresolved. The germline gives CDR1 MNHNY, CDR2 SVGAGI (reference sequence). The CDR3 sequence is 15 residues long. Between the trimmed V and J ends, which lost 2 bases and 5 bases, there was a span of 16 bases.

This clone was found a few times. CDR3 in amino acids: CAWSSRGQGNQPQHF. DNA for the CDR3: TGTGCCTGGAGTTCGAGAGGGCAGGGCAATCAGCCCCAGCATTTT. The chain is built from TRBV30 and TRBJ1-5; D gene unclear. The CDR3 contains 15 residues. The V gene lost 2 bases and the J gene lost 2 bases, with 13 bases spanning the gap. CDR1 GTSNPN and CDR2 SVGIG come from the germline V gene (reference sequence).

This clone was counted only a few times. This chain joins TRBV29-1 and TRBJ1-1, with 8 bases fitting TRBD1. The CDR3 is made up of 16 amino acids. Germline trimming cut 7 bases from V and 1 base from J; bases unmatched to any gene: 14. CDR1 SQVTM and CDR2 ANQGSEA come from the germline V gene. The CDR3 region has the DNA TGCAGCGCCGCAGGACAGGGCACAACCCAGAACACTGAAGCTTTCTTT. Amino acid sequence: CSAAGQGTTQNTEAFF.

Only a few counts were recorded for this clone. The rearrangement uses TRBV10-3 and TRBJ1-1; D not certain. The CDR3 is 18 residues long. The ends were cut back, 0 bases at V and 1 base at J, with 18 bases in the middle. Per the germline V gene, CDR1 is ENHRY and CDR2 is SYGVKD. The CDR3 sequence is CAISESAKDFHGNTEAFF. The CDR3, as DNA: TGTGCCATCAGTGAGTCGGCTAAGGATTTTCATGGGAACACTGAAGCTTTCTTT.

The table lists this clone with a few counts. V usage is TRBV4-3 and J usage is TRBJ1-3, with D unresolved. This CDR3 comprises 16 residues. Per germline, CDR1 LGHNA and CDR2 YSLEER. V was shortened by 0 bases and J by 7 bases, with 16 bases between the two germline ends. Written as DNA, the CDR3 is TGCGCCAGCAGCCAAGAATACGCAACCATCGGGAACACCATATATTTT. Amino acids: CASSQEYATIGNTIYF.

This chain uses TRBV4-3 with TRBJ2-5; 11 bases align to TRBD2. Germline CDR1 LGHNA, CDR2 YSLEER. With V trimmed by 1 base and J by 5 bases, 6 bases remained unmatched. The length of the CDR3 is 16 residues. This chain's CDR3 is CASSQGLAGGLETQYF. As DNA, the CDR3 is TGCGCCAGCAGCCAAGGGCTAGCGGGGGGATTGGAGACCCAGTACTTC.